This T cell receptor beta chain was sequenced for a study of T cells in Graves' hyperthyroidism and ophthalmopathy. Study findings and constraints: Using 13 V-J features, a model discriminated ophthalmopathy from stable hyperthyroidism. Blood held most thyroid clonotypes expanded above 0.001 frequency. Onset of ophthalmopathy came a median around 6.2 months after the model predicted it.

RNA transcripts gave rise to amplified TCR beta CDR3 regions. Carried out on the TCR CDR3, a first-round RT-PCR used the HTBI primer set. TCRdb re-called the multiplex PCR reads with MiXCR, one entry per CDR3 protein. Of 750,000 to 900,000 distinct CDR3 sequences listed, roughly 40% are singletons. CDR1 is SGHRS, CDR2 YFSETQ, per germline. The CDR3 runs to 13 residues. V was pared by 3 bases and J by 10 bases, with 8 bases of the junction left unmatched. Of note for this clonotype: The antigen is undetermined.

Patients were excluded for uncontrolled infection, other autoimmune disease, pregnancy or lactation. This chain uses TRBV5-1 with TRBJ1-1; 8 bases are a match to TRBD1. This receptor was obtained from a man between 18 and 35 years old with Graves' hyperthyroidism. Specimen: blood. The chain's CDR3 is CASSSGQGLVAFF. The DNA of the CDR3 is TGCGCCAGCAGCTCCGGACAGGGACTTGTAGCTTTCTTT.